The clone carrying this TCR beta chain was observed many times. V shed 6 bases and J shed 5 bases, with 17 bases lying between them. Per germline, CDR1 MNHNS and CDR2 SASEGT. The CDR3 is made up of 15 amino acids. The sample originates from a study of regulatory T cells in long-lasting Graves disease. Time point denoted: newly diagnosed GD, antithyroid drugs for less than 3 months. Extracted PBMC RNA gave rise to the TCR library. Arm-PCR of CDR3 regions with iRepertoire HTBI primers generated TCR beta libraries. TCRdb independently ran MiXCR on the multiplex PCR reads; one entry per CDR3 protein. The sample shows about 620,000 distinct CDR3 sequences, 16% of them seen only once. The same data also contributed to another study, on T cells in Graves' hyperthyroidism and ophthalmopathy.

The TCR comes from a woman aged 25 to 39 with Graves disease. The chain uses TRBV6-1 and TRBJ1-5; TRBD1 is a possible D gene (6 bases). The input for sequencing was peripheral blood mononuclear cells (PBMCs), taken at new diagnosis, from a patient treated with antithyroid drugs. CDR3 amino acids: CASSNPGVTHQPQHF. Written as DNA, the CDR3 is TGTGCCAGCAGCAATCCAGGGGTTACTCATCAGCCCCAGCATTTT.